The 7 T cell receptor beta chains below were found in one sample sequenced in a study of T-cell reconstitution after alpha-beta-depleted transplantation in children (dated by TCRdb to about 2016). Library creation used PCR. Instrument used: Illumina HiSeq 2500. TCR libraries were prepared with molecular barcoding, using unique molecular identifiers to normalize TCRbeta repertoire quantification. TCRdb handled the public reads itself, with Q25 trimming in fastp and clone calling in MiXCR, and kept productive beta chains. Rows merge per CDR3 protein into single entries with the most common DNA and genes. The sample includes 500,000 to 600,000 distinct CDR3 sequences, with approximately 16% observed a single time. 2.5% to 3.5% of the sample is in the top ten clones. Sequenced material: PBMCs from the stem cell graft donor, taken from the stem cell graft. These receptors were collected from a human donor who donated a stem cell graft to a child with acute lymphoblastic leukemia.

This clonotype has more than one count but fewer than ten. Germline is not matched at one junction end, which may reflect a read error. In DNA, the CDR3 is TGCGCCAGCAGCTTGGTTACAGGGAACGCTGAAGCTTTCTTT. It yields the protein CASSLVTGNAEAFF. This rearrangement joins TRBV5-1 to TRBJ1-1; possible D gene TRBD1, 6 bases. This CDR3 has 14 residues. Germline assignment: CDR1 SGHRS and CDR2 YFSETQ.

This clonotype was seen only a few times. The chain uses TRBV5-1 and TRBJ1-1, with D perhaps TRBD1 (5 bases). Germline V gene data show CDR1 as SGHRS and CDR2 as YFSETQ. V was shortened by 4 bases and J by 4 bases, with 14 bases between the two germline ends. The CDR3 runs 14 residues. The DNA for the CDR3 is TGCGCCAGCAGCGGGAAGGGGTTGACCACTGAAGCTTTCTTT. The encoded protein is CASSGKGLTTEAFF.

This clonotype was counted only a few times. CDR3 sequence (DNA): TGTGCCAGCAGCTTAGAGCCAGGGGGGATCACTGAAGCTTTCTTT. Translated: CASSLEPGGITEAFF. The rearrangement joins TRBV7-2 to TRBJ1-1; 7 nucleotides agree with TRBD1. The CDR3 length is 15 residues. V lost 1 base, J lost 4 bases, and 6 bases stayed unmatched. Germline V gives CDR1 SGHTA, CDR2 FQGNSA. The whole variable domain, filled in from reference TRBV7-2 and TRBJ1-1, reads GAGVSQSPSNKVTEKGKDVELRCDPISGHTALYWYRQSLGQGLEFLIYFQGNSAPDKSGLPSDRFSAERTGGSVSTLTIQRTQQEDSAVYLCASSLEPGGITEAFFGQGTRLTVV.

A few counts support this clonotype. V usage is TRBV20-1 and J usage is TRBJ2-1; D is unresolved. CDR1 and CDR2 (germline): DFQATT, SNEGSKA (reference sequence). This CDR3 region has 13 residues. Trimming removed 3 bases from V and 7 bases from J, with 13 bases in between. CDR3 in DNA: TGCAGTGCTAGTACCCGTCGGTGGAATGAGCAGTTCTTC. This encodes CSASTRRWNEQFF.

This clonotype was seen more than once but under ten times. The chain employs TRBV7-9 and TRBJ1-3, with 9 bases fitting TRBD1. Germline CDR1 SEHNR, CDR2 FQNEAQ (reference sequence). CDR3 length: 17 residues. Trimming at V came to 5 bases and at J to 7 bases, leaving 15 bases not matched to a gene. Here the CDR3 reads CASSQTTIRDRANTIYF. The CDR3 DNA reads as TGTGCCAGCAGCCAGACCACTATCCGGGACAGGGCGAACACCATATATTTT. Full variable domain (remainder filled in from reference TRBV7-9 and TRBJ1-3): DTGVSQNPRHKITKRGQNVTFRCDPISEHNRLYWYRQTLGQGPEFLTYFQNEAQLEKSRLLSDRFSAERPKGSFSTLEIQRTEQGDSAMYLCASSQTTIRDRANTIYFGEGSWLTVV.

The chain links TRBV12-3 or TRBV12-4 to TRBJ1-1, with D tentatively TRBD1 (6 bases). Trimming took 4 bases from V and 8 from J, leaving 14 bases between them. This CDR3 region has 13 residues. CDR3 nucleotide sequence: TGTGCCAGCAGTTATAACCGGGACATCGAAGCTTTCTTT. This gives the protein CASSYNRDIEAFF.

The chain couples TRBV12-3 or TRBV12-4 to TRBJ1-4; D might be TRBD1 (6 bases). Trimming cost V 5 bases and J 10 bases, with 17 bases left between them. The CDR3 runs to 14 residues. Here the CDR3 DNA reads TGTGCCAGCAGTCCTAGGGGGGGCGCAGGAAAACTGTTTTTT. It yields the protein CASSPRGGAGKLFF.